This T cell receptor (beta chain) comes out of a study of cytomegalovirus exposure and HLA in healthy donors. Concerning this clone: The sample carries other DNA sequences with the same CDR3.

The germline gives CDR1 MNHNS, CDR2 SASEGT. The length of the CDR3 is 15 residues. Trimming removed 3 bases from V and 3 bases from J, with 11 bases in between. The PCR contained 60 Vbeta and 13 Jbeta primers. Method: immunoSEQ multiplex PCR; TCRdb's copy keeps in-frame clones and lacks some. The record lists roughly 79,000 clones, of which the ten most abundant hold about 4.6%. The genes are TRBV6-1 and TRBJ2-2; possible D gene TRBD2, 5 bases. The TCR was taken from a man aged 25-45 years in good health and CMV-seronegative. The specimen was PBMCs. The CDR3 coding sequence is TGTGCCAGCAGTGAGGTCCCAGCGGACACCGGGGAGCTGTTTTTT. It is translated as CASSEVPADTGELFF.